The rows below give T cell receptor beta chains drawn from one sample of a study of T cell responses to AZD1222 COVID-19 vaccine. Here immunoSEQ multiplex PCR was the method, and the copy in TCRdb shows in-frame clones only, minus some. Of approximately 150,000 clones listed, about nine tenths were seen once; the top ten hold 2% to 2.5%. Sequencing was performed on peripheral blood, taken on day 0 of AZD1222 vaccination. The receptors originated from an adult in good health. Both conserved end residues are part of each CDR3. D genes are given only for firm matches. The size field is filled for only some rows; it gives once, few, many or a size class.

clone size: once; J gene: TRBJ2-1; V gene: TRBV7-2; D gene: .; CDR3 length: 14; CDR3 DNA: TGTGCCAGCAGCTTGGGGGGAATAGGTAATGAGCAGTTCTTC; CDR3 protein: CASSLGGIGNEQFF
clone size: .; J gene: TRBJ2-7; V gene: TRBV23-1; D gene: .; CDR3 length: 13; CDR3 DNA: TGCGCCAGCAGTCATGTGAGGGTTCACGAGCAGTACTTC; CDR3 protein: CASSHVRVHEQYF
clone size: .; J gene: TRBJ1-5; V gene: TRBV16; D gene: .; CDR3 length: 14; CDR3 DNA: TGTGCCAGCAGCCAAGAGGGCCCAAATCAGCCCCAGCATTTT; CDR3 protein: CASSQEGPNQPQHF
clone size: .; J gene: TRBJ1-2; V gene: TRBV11-3; D gene: .; CDR3 length: 17; CDR3 DNA: TGTGCCAGCAGCTTAGAGAACAACCGGGACGGCACCTATGGCTACACCTTC; CDR3 protein: CASSLENNRDGTYGYTF
clone size: .; J gene: TRBJ1-2; V gene: TRBV30; D gene: TRBD1; CDR3 length: 14; CDR3 DNA: TGTGCCTGGAGTCCGCACAGGGGAAGAAATGGCTACACCTTC; CDR3 protein: CAWSPHRGRNGYTF
clone size: .; J gene: TRBJ2-5; V gene: TRBV5-4; D gene: .; CDR3 length: 15; CDR3 DNA: TGTGCCAGCAGCCCCTCCCGCAGGGAGTGGGAGACCCAGTACTTC; CDR3 protein: CASSPSRREWETQYF
clone size: .; J gene: TRBJ2-3; V gene: TRBV27; D gene: .; CDR3 length: 14; CDR3 DNA: TGTGCCAGCAGTTGGGCCCGGGGCACAGATACGCAGTATTTT; CDR3 protein: CASSWARGTDTQYF
clone size: .; J gene: TRBJ2-7; V gene: TRBV4-1; D gene: TRBD2; CDR3 length: 15; CDR3 DNA: TGCGCCAGCAGCCAAGCACCAACTAGCGTATACGAGCAGTACTTC; CDR3 protein: CASSQAPTSVYEQYF
clone size: .; J gene: TRBJ2-7; V gene: TRBV10-3; D gene: .; CDR3 length: 15; CDR3 DNA: .; CDR3 protein: CAISTSGQGAHEQYF
clone size: .; J gene: TRBJ1-2; V gene: TRBV6-2/TRBV6-3; D gene: .; CDR3 length: 12; CDR3 DNA: TGTGCCAGCAGTTTCGGGGCCCTCGGCTACACCTTC; CDR3 protein: CASSFGALGYTF
clone size: .; J gene: TRBJ2-5; V gene: TRBV5-6; D gene: TRBD2; CDR3 length: 16; CDR3 DNA: TGTGCCAGCAGCTTGGCCAGCGGGGGTTACCAAGAGACCCAGTACTTC; CDR3 protein: CASSLASGGYQETQYF
clone size: .; J gene: TRBJ1-2; V gene: TRBV5-6; D gene: .; CDR3 length: 15; CDR3 DNA: TGTGCCAGCAGCTTGGTGGGGTTTACGGGTCGGGGCTACACCTTC; CDR3 protein: CASSLVGFTGRGYTF
clone size: .; J gene: TRBJ1-5; V gene: TRBV5-1; D gene: .; CDR3 length: 13; CDR3 DNA: TGCGCCAGCAGCTTGGGTGCGGGAGGACCCCAGCATTTT; CDR3 protein: CASSLGAGGPQHF
clone size: .; J gene: TRBJ2-7; V gene: TRBV24-1; D gene: .; CDR3 length: 17; CDR3 DNA: TGTGCCACCAGTGATTTGTGGGAAGTAAAATCGGACTACGAGCAGTACTTC; CDR3 protein: CATSDLWEVKSDYEQYF
clone size: .; J gene: TRBJ2-5; V gene: TRBV5-4; D gene: TRBD2; CDR3 length: 17; CDR3 DNA: TGTGCCAGCAGCTTGGGTGGGCCAAGACTAGCGGGAGAGACCCAGTACTTC; CDR3 protein: CASSLGGPRLAGETQYF
clone size: .; J gene: TRBJ2-2; V gene: TRBV6-2/TRBV6-3; D gene: .; CDR3 length: 12; CDR3 DNA: TGTGCCAGCAGTCAATCCGGGAGCCAGCTGTTTTTT; CDR3 protein: CASSQSGSQLFF
clone size: .; J gene: TRBJ2-1; V gene: TRBV9; D gene: TRBD2; CDR3 length: 17; CDR3 DNA: TGTGCCAGCAGCGTAGACGGGCCTAGCGGTTTGAGGAATGAGCAGTTCTTC; CDR3 protein: CASSVDGPSGLRNEQFF
clone size: .; J gene: TRBJ1-1; V gene: TRBV5-1; D gene: TRBD1; CDR3 length: 14; CDR3 DNA: TGCGCCAGCAGCTTAACGGGACAGGGGTTGGGAGCTTTCTTT; CDR3 protein: CASSLTGQGLGAFF
clone size: .; J gene: TRBJ2-1; V gene: TRBV6-6; D gene: .; CDR3 length: 13; CDR3 DNA: TGTGCCAGCAAAGGGACCTCCTACAATGAGCAGTTCTTC; CDR3 protein: CASKGTSYNEQFF
clone size: .; J gene: TRBJ1-2; V gene: TRBV29-1; D gene: .; CDR3 length: 13; CDR3 DNA: TGCAGCGTTGAGGACCCTTGGCACTATGGCTACACCTTC; CDR3 protein: CSVEDPWHYGYTF
clone size: .; J gene: TRBJ1-2; V gene: TRBV6-2/TRBV6-3; D gene: .; CDR3 length: 12; CDR3 DNA: TGTGCCAGCAGTTACCCAGGTAGCGGCTACACCTTC; CDR3 protein: CASSYPGSGYTF
clone size: .; J gene: TRBJ2-4; V gene: TRBV5-1; D gene: .; CDR3 length: 14; CDR3 DNA: TGCGCCAGCAGCCCCCAGGGGAATCAAAACATTCAGTACTTC; CDR3 protein: CASSPQGNQNIQYF
clone size: .; J gene: TRBJ1-1; V gene: TRBV28; D gene: .; CDR3 length: 15; CDR3 DNA: TGTGCCAGCGCTAACGGAGGGGCAAGTGGCACTGAAGCTTTCTTT; CDR3 protein: CASANGGASGTEAFF
clone size: once; J gene: TRBJ1-6; V gene: TRBV30; D gene: .; CDR3 length: 11; CDR3 DNA: TGTGCCTGGACCAGGGATTCACCCCTCCACTTT; CDR3 protein: CAWTRDSPLHF